Presented here are 22 T cell receptor beta chains from one specimen sequenced in a study of cytomegalovirus exposure and HLA in healthy donors (TCRdb year 2017). Library preparation used the immunoSEQ multiplex PCR assay. A mixture of 60 forward primers for TCR Vbeta segments and 13 reverse primers for TCR Jbeta segments was used in the multiplex PCR. The table was pulled from immuneACCESS by TCRdb, which kept in-frame rearrangements only. Such tables lose some clones; where checked, under half of the loss comes from unresolved V genes, and the rest has no known cause. For this sample there are roughly 100,000 clones; around 66% appear just once. In total, the top ten clones hold roughly 3% of the sample. The sequenced sample was PBMCs. These receptors all stem from a woman between 45 and 60 years old in good health and CMV-seronegative.

CDR3 residues: CAITRDRNLRNTGELFF. Here the CDR3 DNA reads TGTGCCATCACCCGGGACAGAAATCTGAGGAACACCGGGGAGCTGTTTTTT. The rearrangement links TRBV10-3 to TRBJ2-2, with 7 bases lining up with TRBD1. V was clipped by 7 bases and J by 1 base; unmatched bases: 12. Germline values: CDR1 ENHRY, CDR2 SYGVKD. The CDR3 runs 17 residues.

This chain uses TRBV30 with TRBJ1-2; no clear D gene. V lost 2 bases and J lost 4, with 23 bases in between. From germline, CDR1 is GTSNPN and CDR2 SVGIG (reference sequence). This CDR3 contains 17 residues. In DNA, the CDR3 is TGTGCCTGGAGTCACTACCTCCGGCGGAAGCCCCCCTATGGCTACACCTTC. Residues: CAWSHYLRRKPPYGYTF.

The CDR3 loop is CAISGAGAGVTYEQYF. The CDR3 DNA follows: TGTGCCATCAGTGGTGCAGGGGCAGGGGTGACCTACGAGCAGTACTTC. The J gene is TRBJ2-7, the V gene TRBV10-3, with D maybe TRBD1 (6 bases). Germline assignment: CDR1 ENHRY and CDR2 SYGVKD. V gave up 4 bases and J gave up 2 bases, with 18 bases separating them. The CDR3 spans 16 residues.

This chain uses TRBV7-9 with TRBJ2-1, with 7 positions matching TRBD2. The CDR3 consists of 14 residues. V trimming: 2 bases; J trimming: 2 bases; junction bases outside the gene matches: 0. Germline V gives CDR1 SEHNR, CDR2 FQNEAQ (reference sequence). CDR3 in amino acids: CASSLSGAYNEQFF. For the CDR3, the DNA is TGTGCCAGCAGCTTAAGCGGGGCCTACAATGAGCAGTTCTTC.

This clone has just a few counts. V and J are TRBV10-1 and TRBJ2-1; 11 bases match TRBD2. The CDR3 has 13 residues. The trim removed 5 bases at V and 9 bases at J, leaving 3 bases unmatched. CDR1 WNHNN and CDR2 SYGVQD come from the germline V gene (reference sequence). Here the CDR3 reads CASSSTSGAEQFF. CDR3 nucleotides: TGCGCCAGCAGTTCGACTAGCGGGGCTGAGCAGTTCTTC.

The genes are TRBV4-2 and TRBJ1-3; D might be TRBD1 (5 bases). Looked up from germline, CDR1 is LGHNA and CDR2 is YNFKEQ. With 0 bases removed from V and 0 bases from J, the gap between germline ends came to 12 bases. The CDR3 has 17 residues. CDR3 loop: CASSQDSQGYSGNTIYF. CDR3 DNA sequence: TGTGCCAGCAGCCAAGATTCCCAGGGATACTCTGGAAACACCATATATTTT.

V and J are TRBV7-6 and TRBJ2-5; D might be TRBD2 (7 bases). V lost 5 bases and J lost 9, with 16 bases in between. Germline-derived CDR1 and CDR2 are SGHVS and FNYEAQ. The CDR3 loop spans 13 amino acids. This CDR3 is CASSPNREGAQYF. Written as DNA, the CDR3 is TGTGCCAGCAGCCCGAACAGGGAGGGGGCCCAGTACTTC.

The J gene is TRBJ2-1, the V gene TRBV6-5, with D perhaps TRBD2 (5 bases). The V end lost 6 bases, the J end lost 3 bases, and 12 bases lay between the germline ends. This CDR3 is built from 14 residues. Germline V gene data show CDR1 as MNHEY and CDR2 as SVGAGI. The CDR3 nucleotides are TGTGCCAGCAGGCGGACCGGGATCTACAATGAGCAGTTCTTC. Encoded protein: CASRRTGIYNEQFF.

CDR3 in amino acids: CASSQPGVSYNEQFF. The DNA for the CDR3 is TGTGCCAGCAGCCAACCAGGGGTATCCTACAATGAGCAGTTCTTC. The chain couples TRBV7-2 to TRBJ2-1; possibly TRBD1 for D (6 bases). CDR3 length: 15 residues. In germline, CDR1 is SGHTA, CDR2 FQGNSA. V was trimmed by 5 bases and J by 1 base, leaving 12 bases between them.

The chain carries TRBV6-1 and TRBJ2-3; the match to TRBD2 covers 8 bases. From germline, CDR1 is MNHNS and CDR2 SASEGT. The CDR3 extends over 13 amino acids. The CDR3 nucleotides are TGTTCCACGGCGGGGGGTTCCACAGATACGCAGTATTTT. It specifies CSTAGGSTDTQYF.

This clone has just a few counts. The rearrangement joins TRBV7-9 to TRBJ1-2; D unclear. From germline, CDR1 is SEHNR and CDR2 FQNEAQ (reference sequence). The CDR3 totals 12 residues. The V end was cut by 5 bases, the J end by 7 bases, with 11 bases between. The CDR3: CASSPRVGGYTF. The CDR3 nucleotides are TGTGCCAGCAGCCCGAGGGTTGGTGGCTACACCTTC.

This clone was recorded a few times. This chain joins TRBV4-2 and TRBJ1-4, with a weak D call TRBD1 (6 bases). V was shortened by 4 bases and J by 5 bases, with 11 bases between the two germline ends. Germline-derived CDR1 and CDR2 are LGHNA and YNFKEQ. This CDR3 has 14 amino acids. The CDR3 here is CASSPRDKNEKLFF. CDR3 nucleotides: TGTGCCAGCAGCCCCCGGGACAAAAATGAAAAACTGTTTTTT.

The chain couples TRBV4-1 to TRBJ1-1; D uncertain. The CDR3 spans 15 residues. CDR1 and CDR2 from the germline V gene are MGHRA and YSYEKL. Trimming stripped 1 base from V and 4 bases from J, with 13 bases between. Written as DNA, the CDR3 is TGCGCCAGCAGCCAAGTCCTGGAGAGAGGCACTGAAGCTTTCTTT. Residues: CASSQVLERGTEAFF.

The CDR3 spells CASSPRTANQPQHF. The CDR3 nucleotides read TGTGCCAGCAGCCCACGGACAGCCAATCAGCCCCAGCATTTT. The chain recombines TRBV7-8 with TRBJ1-5; a weak D match, TRBD1 (6 bases). Deletions cut 5 bases from V and 3 bases from J, with 11 bases between. Germline V gene data show CDR1 as SGHVS and CDR2 as FQNEAQ. The CDR3 is 14 residues long.

The rearrangement uses TRBV4-2 and TRBJ2-1; 9 nucleotides match TRBD2. Per the germline V gene, CDR1 is LGHNA and CDR2 is YNFKEQ. The CDR3 covers 16 residues. Trimming removed 1 base from V and 9 bases from J; junction bases left unmatched: 10. In DNA, the CDR3 is TGTGCCAGCAGCCAAGGAAGGCGGGAGGGTAGGGGTGAGCAGTTCTTC. This sequence encodes CASSQGRREGRGEQFF.

This clone appeared a few times. V usage is TRBV5-1 and J usage is TRBJ1-4; the match to TRBD1 covers 7 bases. The CDR3 is 14 amino acids. The germline gives CDR1 SGHRS, CDR2 YFSETQ. Trimming at V came to 2 bases and at J to 3 bases, leaving 1 base not matched to a gene. The CDR3 bases are TGCGCCAGCAGCTTCGGACAGGCTAATGAAAAACTGTTTTTT. Translating it yields CASSFGQANEKLFF.

This clone was seen a few times. This sequence joins TRBV13 and TRBJ2-5; D is undetermined. The V end was cut by 5 bases, the J end by 2 bases, with 9 bases between. This CDR3 is 13 amino acids long. Germline CDR1 reads PRHDT; CDR2 reads FYEKMQ (reference sequence). CDR3 DNA sequence: TGTGCCAGCAGCCCTCGGTTACAAGAGACCCAGTACTTC. Protein product: CASSPRLQETQYF.

This rearrangement joins TRBV19 to TRBJ1-1; 9 bases map to TRBD1. CDR1 and CDR2 (germline): LNHDA, SQIVND (reference sequence). The V segment lost 5 bases and the J segment 4 bases; nucleotides outside the gene matches: 8. The CDR3 sequence is 15 residues long. CDR3 residues: CASSARDREVTEAFF. The CDR3 DNA reads as TGTGCCAGTAGTGCCCGGGACAGGGAGGTCACTGAAGCTTTCTTT.

This chain joins TRBV19 and TRBJ1-5; the D gene is possibly TRBD1 (6 bases). Trimming cost V 7 bases and J 3 bases, with 19 bases left between them. The CDR3 loop spans 16 amino acids. The germline gives CDR1 LNHDA, CDR2 SQIVND (reference sequence). CDR3 in DNA: TGTGCCAGTACCTTATCCGGGGGGCGCGACAATCAGCCCCAGCATTTT. It codes for CASTLSGGRDNQPQHF.

In this sample, this clone turned up a few times. This chain joins TRBV4-3 and TRBJ2-6, with 7 bases lining up with TRBD1. Germline loops: CDR1 LGHNA, CDR2 YSLEER. CDR3 length equals 17 residues. V was clipped by 0 bases and J by 2 bases; unmatched bases: 4. CDR3 sequence reads: CASSQEGTVAGANVLTF. The CDR3 DNA sequence: TGCGCCAGCAGCCAAGAGGGGACAGTCGCTGGGGCCAACGTCCTGACTTTC.

The rearrangement joins TRBV2 to TRBJ1-6; 9 bases align to TRBD1. J lost 7 bases, V lost 9 bases, and 7 bases had no gene match. Germline V CDR1 and CDR2: SNHLY, FYNNEI. The CDR3 consists of 14 residues. The CDR3 sequence: CARKSGTGNSPLHF. DNA of the CDR3: TGTGCCAGAAAGTCCGGGACAGGGAATTCACCCCTCCACTTT.

The rearrangement links TRBV11-2 to TRBJ2-5, with 7 bases matching TRBD1. The J segment lost 13 bases and the V segment lost 3 bases, leaving 8 bases of the junction unmatched. Germline V gives CDR1 SGHAT, CDR2 FQNNGV. This CDR3 region has 12 residues. In DNA form, the CDR3 reads TGTGCCAGCAGCTTCGAACAGGGGCCCCCGTACTTC. This translates into CASSFEQGPPYF.